Listed here is a single TCR beta chain. Its antigen is unidentified. A much larger clone lies a single base off, so this may be a read error. These data belong to a study of T-cell reconstitution after alpha-beta-depleted transplantation in children. CDR1 is DFQATT, CDR2 SNEGSKA, per germline (reference sequence). The CDR3 sequence is 14 residues long. Study findings and constraints: There were reportedly several hundred expanded graft clones from which alpha-beta T cells came about two months after transplant. One year after transplant, T-cell counts and diversity came mostly from newly produced T cells.

Preparation of the TCRbeta library used unique molecular identifiers. TCRdb itself ran the PCR reads through MiXCR, one entry per CDR3 protein. This sample carries some 220,000 distinct CDR3 sequences, 11% of them seen once, and the ten largest clones take roughly 27%. V is TRBV20-1 and J is TRBJ2-3; 12 bases are shared with TRBD2. The sequence was collected from a child younger than two with acute myeloid leukemia, due to receive a stem cell transplant. Material: PBMCs, obtained before TCRalphabeta/CD19-depleted stem cell transplant. CDR3: CSASILAGGDTRYF. In DNA, the CDR3 is TGCAGTGCTAGCATACTAGCGGGGGGAGATACGCGGTATTTT.